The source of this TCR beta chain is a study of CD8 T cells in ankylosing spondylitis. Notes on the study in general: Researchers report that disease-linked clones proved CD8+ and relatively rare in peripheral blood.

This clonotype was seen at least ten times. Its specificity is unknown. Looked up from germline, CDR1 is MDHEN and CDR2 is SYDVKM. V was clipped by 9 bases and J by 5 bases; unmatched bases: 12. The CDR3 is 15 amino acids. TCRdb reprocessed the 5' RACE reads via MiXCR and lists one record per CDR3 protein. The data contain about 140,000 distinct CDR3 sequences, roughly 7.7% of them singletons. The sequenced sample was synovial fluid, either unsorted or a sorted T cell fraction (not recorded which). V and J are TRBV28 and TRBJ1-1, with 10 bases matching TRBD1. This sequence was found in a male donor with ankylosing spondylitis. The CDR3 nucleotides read TGTGCCAGTCGACAGGGGGCGAGCTTTCTGACTGAAGCTTTCTTT. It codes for CASRQGASFLTEAFF.